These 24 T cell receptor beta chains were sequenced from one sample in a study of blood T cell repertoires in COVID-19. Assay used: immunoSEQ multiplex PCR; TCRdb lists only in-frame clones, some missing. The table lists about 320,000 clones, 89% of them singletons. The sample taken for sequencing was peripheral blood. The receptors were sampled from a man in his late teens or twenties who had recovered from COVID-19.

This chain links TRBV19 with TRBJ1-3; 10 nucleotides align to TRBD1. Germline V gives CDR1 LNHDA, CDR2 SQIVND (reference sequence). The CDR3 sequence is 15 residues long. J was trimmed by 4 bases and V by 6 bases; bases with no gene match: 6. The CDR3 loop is CASRRPGQGGNTIYF. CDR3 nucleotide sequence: TGTGCCAGTAGACGACCGGGACAGGGGGGAAACACCATATATTTT.

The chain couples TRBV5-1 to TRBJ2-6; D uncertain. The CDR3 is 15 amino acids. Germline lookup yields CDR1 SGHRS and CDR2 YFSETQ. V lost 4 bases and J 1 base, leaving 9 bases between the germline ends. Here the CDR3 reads CASSVMSSGANVLTF. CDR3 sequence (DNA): TGCGCCAGCAGCGTAATGAGTTCTGGGGCCAACGTCCTGACTTTC.

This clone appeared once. The CDR3 DNA reads TGCGCCAGCAGCCGACAGACAGGAACGACGGGCACTGAAGCTTTCTTT. It yields the protein CASSRQTGTTGTEAFF. The rearrangement links TRBV4-1 to TRBJ1-1; possible D gene TRBD1, 6 bases. V lost 4 bases to trimming and J lost 4 bases, with 19 bases between them. Germline CDR1 MGHRA, CDR2 YSYEKL. The CDR3 is made up of 16 amino acids.

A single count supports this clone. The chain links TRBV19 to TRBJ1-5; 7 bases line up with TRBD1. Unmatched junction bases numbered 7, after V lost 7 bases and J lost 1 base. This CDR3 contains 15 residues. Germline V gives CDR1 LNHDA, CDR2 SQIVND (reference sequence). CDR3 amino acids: CASTRQGPSNQPQHF. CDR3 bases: TGTGCCAGTACTAGACAGGGCCCGAGCAATCAGCCCCAGCATTTT.

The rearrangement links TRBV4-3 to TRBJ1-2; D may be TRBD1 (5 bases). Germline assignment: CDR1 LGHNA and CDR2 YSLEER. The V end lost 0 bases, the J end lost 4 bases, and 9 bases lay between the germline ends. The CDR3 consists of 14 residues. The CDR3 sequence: CASSQEEGSYGYTF. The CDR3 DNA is TGCGCCAGCAGCCAAGAGGAGGGGTCCTATGGCTACACCTTC.

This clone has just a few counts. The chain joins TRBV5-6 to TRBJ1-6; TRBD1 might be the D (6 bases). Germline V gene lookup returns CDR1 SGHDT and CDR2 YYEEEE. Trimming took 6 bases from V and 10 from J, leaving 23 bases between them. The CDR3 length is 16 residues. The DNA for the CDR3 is TGTGCCAGCAATAGATACCGGGACATGGCGGACTCACCCCTCCACTTT. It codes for CASNRYRDMADSPLHF. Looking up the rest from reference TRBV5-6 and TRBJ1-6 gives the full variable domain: DAGVTQSPTHLIKTRGQQVTLRCSPKSGHDTVSWYQQALGQGPQFIFQYYEEEERQRGNFPDRFSGHQFPNYSSELNVNALLLGDSALYLCASNRYRDMADSPLHFGNGTRLTVT.

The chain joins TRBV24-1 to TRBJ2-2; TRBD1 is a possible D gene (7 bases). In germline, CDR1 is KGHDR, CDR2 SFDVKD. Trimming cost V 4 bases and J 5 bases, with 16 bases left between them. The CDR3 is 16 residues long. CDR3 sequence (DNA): TGTGCCACCAGTGAGAAAAAGACAGGGACTACCGGGGAGCTGTTTTTT. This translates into CATSEKKTGTTGELFF.

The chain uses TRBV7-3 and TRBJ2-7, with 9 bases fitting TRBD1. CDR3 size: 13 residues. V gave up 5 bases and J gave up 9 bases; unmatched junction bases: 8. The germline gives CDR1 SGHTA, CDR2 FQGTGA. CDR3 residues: CASSTGQGKGQYF. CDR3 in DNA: TGTGCCAGCAGCACCGGACAGGGGAAGGGGCAGTACTTC. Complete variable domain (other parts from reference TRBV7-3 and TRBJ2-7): GAGVSQTPSNKVTEKGKYVELRCDPISGHTALYWYRQSLGQGPEFLIYFQGTGAADDSGLPNDRFFAVRPEGSVSTLKIQRTERGDSAVYLCASSTGQGKGQYFGPGTRLTVT.

This CDR3 is CASSTSGTGFVNYGYTF. Here the CDR3 DNA reads TGTGCCAGCAGCACATCCGGGACAGGGTTCGTAAACTATGGCTACACCTTC. The chain recombines TRBV9 with TRBJ1-2, with TRBD1 matching over 9 bases. The CDR3 sequence is 17 residues long. Trimming removed 4 bases from V and 2 bases from J; junction bases left unmatched: 12. Germline loops: CDR1 SGDLS, CDR2 YYNGEE.

The CDR3 region is CASSDPTGQGTYEQYF. The CDR3 coding sequence is TGTGCCAGCAGTGACCCGACGGGACAGGGCACCTACGAGCAGTACTTC. The gene calls are TRBV6-1 and TRBJ2-7; 9 nucleotides line up with TRBD1. V trimming: 3 bases; J trimming: 2 bases; junction bases outside the gene matches: 8. Per the germline V gene, CDR1 is MNHNS and CDR2 is SASEGT. CDR3 length: 16 amino acids.

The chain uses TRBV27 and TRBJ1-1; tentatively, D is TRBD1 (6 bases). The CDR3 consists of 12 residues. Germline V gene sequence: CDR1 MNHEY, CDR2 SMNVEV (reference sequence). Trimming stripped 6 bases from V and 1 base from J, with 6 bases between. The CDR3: CASRQGNTEAFF. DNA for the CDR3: TGTGCCAGCAGACAGGGGAACACTGAAGCTTTCTTT.

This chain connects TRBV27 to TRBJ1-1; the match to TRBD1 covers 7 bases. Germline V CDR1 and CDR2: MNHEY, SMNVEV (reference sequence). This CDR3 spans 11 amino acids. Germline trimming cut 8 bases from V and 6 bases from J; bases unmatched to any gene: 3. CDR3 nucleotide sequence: TGTGCCAGCGCCCAGGGGGCTGAAGCTTTCTTT. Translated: CASAQGAEAFF.

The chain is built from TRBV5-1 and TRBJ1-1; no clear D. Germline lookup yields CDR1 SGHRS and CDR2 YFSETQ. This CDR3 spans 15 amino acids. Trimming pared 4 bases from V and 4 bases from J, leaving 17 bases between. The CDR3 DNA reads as TGCGCCAGCAGCACCATAGAGGCGATGGGCACTGAAGCTTTCTTT. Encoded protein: CASSTIEAMGTEAFF.

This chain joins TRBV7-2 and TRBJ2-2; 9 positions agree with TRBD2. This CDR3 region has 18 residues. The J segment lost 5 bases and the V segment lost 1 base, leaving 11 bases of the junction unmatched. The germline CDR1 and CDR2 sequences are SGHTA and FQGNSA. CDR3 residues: CASSLGFGLAGRTGELFF. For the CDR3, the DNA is TGTGCCAGCAGCTTAGGATTCGGGCTAGCGGGACGGACCGGGGAGCTGTTTTTT.

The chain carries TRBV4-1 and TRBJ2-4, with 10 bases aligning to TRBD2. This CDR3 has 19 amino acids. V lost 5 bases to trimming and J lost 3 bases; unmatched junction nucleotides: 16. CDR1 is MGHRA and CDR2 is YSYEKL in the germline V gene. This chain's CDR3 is CASSIDPYGLADVKNIQYF. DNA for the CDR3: TGCGCCAGCAGCATTGACCCCTATGGACTAGCGGATGTCAAAAACATTCAGTACTTC.

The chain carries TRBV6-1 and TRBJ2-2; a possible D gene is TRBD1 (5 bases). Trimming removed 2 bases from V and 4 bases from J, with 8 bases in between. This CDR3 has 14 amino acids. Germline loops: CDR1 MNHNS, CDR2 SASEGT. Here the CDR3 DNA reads TGTGCCAGCAGTGAAAACAGGATCACCGGGGAGCTGTTTTTT. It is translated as CASSENRITGELFF.

In nucleotides, the CDR3 is TGTGCCAGCTCACTTCCGGGGTCTCGCACGAACATTCAGTACTTC. Translated: CASSLPGSRTNIQYF. The chain couples TRBV18 to TRBJ2-4, with TRBD2 as a possible D gene (5 bases). V was clipped by 4 bases and J by 7 bases, with 17 bases between them. The germline CDR1 and CDR2 sequences are KGHSH and LQKENI. The CDR3 is 15 residues long.

The CDR3 reads CASSQDTGVYSPLHF. The CDR3 bases are TGCGCCAGCAGCCAAGATACCGGGGTCTACTCACCCCTCCACTTT. The V call is TRBV4-3, the J call TRBJ1-6; D is unresolved. Germline assignment: CDR1 LGHNA and CDR2 YSLEER. The CDR3 contains 15 residues. V was trimmed by 0 bases and J by 10 bases, leaving 13 bases between them.

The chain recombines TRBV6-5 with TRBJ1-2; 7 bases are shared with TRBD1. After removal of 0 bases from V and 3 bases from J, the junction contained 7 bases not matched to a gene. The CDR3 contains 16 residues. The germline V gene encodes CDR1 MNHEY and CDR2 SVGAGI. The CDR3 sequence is CASSYSPRDRDYGYTF. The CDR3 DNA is TGTGCCAGCAGTTACTCGCCCCGCGACAGGGACTATGGCTACACCTTC.

CDR3 coding DNA: TGTGCCAGCAGGTCCTTTAATGACAATGAGCAGTTCTTC. It codes for CASRSFNDNEQFF. The chain uses TRBV27 and TRBJ2-1; D unclear. The germline V gene has CDR1 MNHEY and CDR2 SMNVEV (reference sequence). The CDR3 totals 13 residues. Trimming removed 6 bases from V and 5 bases from J, with 11 bases in between.

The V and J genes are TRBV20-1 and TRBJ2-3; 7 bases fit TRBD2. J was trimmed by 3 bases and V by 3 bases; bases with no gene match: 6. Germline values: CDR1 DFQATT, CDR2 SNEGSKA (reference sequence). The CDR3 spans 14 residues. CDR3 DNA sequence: TGCAGTGCTAGTATGGCTAGCGGAACAGATACGCAGTATTTT. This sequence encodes CSASMASGTDTQYF.

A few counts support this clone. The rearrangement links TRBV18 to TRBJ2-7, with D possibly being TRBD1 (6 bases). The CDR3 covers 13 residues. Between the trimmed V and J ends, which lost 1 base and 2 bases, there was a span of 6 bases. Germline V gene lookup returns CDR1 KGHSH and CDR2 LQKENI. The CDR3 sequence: CASSPRDTYEQYF. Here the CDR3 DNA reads TGTGCCAGCTCACCACGGGACACCTACGAGCAGTACTTC.

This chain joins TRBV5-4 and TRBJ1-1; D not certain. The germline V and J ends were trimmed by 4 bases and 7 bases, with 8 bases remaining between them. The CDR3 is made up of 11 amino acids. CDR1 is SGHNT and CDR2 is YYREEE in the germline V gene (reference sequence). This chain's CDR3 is CASSLDYEAFF. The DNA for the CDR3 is TGTGCCAGCAGCCTGGACTATGAAGCTTTCTTT.

CDR3 loop: CASSPPGGFPSGANVLTF. For the CDR3, the DNA is TGTGCCAGCTCACCACCGGGGGGGTTCCCTTCTGGGGCCAACGTCCTGACTTTC. The chain couples TRBV18 to TRBJ2-6, with 7 bases lining up with TRBD2. The CDR3 extends over 18 amino acids. J was trimmed by 1 base and V by 0 bases; bases with no gene match: 6. Per germline, CDR1 KGHSH and CDR2 LQKENI.